Shown below are 2 T cell receptor beta chains from a single sample sequenced in a study of CD8 T cells in ankylosing spondylitis (dated by TCRdb to about 2017). What the study reported, not specific to this receptor: Blood from ankylosing spondylitis patients appeared to be characterized by a TCR beta motif made up of fewer than ten highly homologous amino acid variants.

Their cognate antigens are unknown. Libraries were built with 5' RACE. The sample was run on an Illumina HiSeq 2500. The public sequencing data were trimmed at Q25 with fastp and processed into clonotypes with MiXCR by TCRdb, which kept only in-frame beta chains. Each CDR3 protein appears once, grouped with its most common genes and DNA. In all, the sample holds 450,000 to 550,000 distinct CDR3 sequences, and about 5.4% of those were seen once. Of the sample, under 4.5% is held by the ten largest clones. Sequenced material: blood, either unsorted or a sorted T cell fraction (not recorded which). Receptor source: a male donor with ankylosing spondylitis.

The V gene is TRBV29-1, the J gene TRBJ2-5; unclear D gene. The CDR3 runs to 11 residues. Germline CDR1 reads SQVTM; CDR2 reads ANQGSEA. Deletions cut 5 bases from V and 9 bases from J, with 13 bases between. The CDR3 sequence is CSVPVRGSQYF. The CDR3 DNA follows: TGCAGCGTTCCCGTAAGAGGATCCCAGTACTTC.

This clonotype was counted at least ten times. The chain links TRBV5-1 to TRBJ2-7; a weak D match, TRBD1 (6 bases). Germline CDR1 reads SGHRS; CDR2 reads YFSETQ. Trimming stripped 2 bases from V and 0 bases from J, with 12 bases between. The CDR3 covers 15 residues. CDR3 in DNA: TGCGCCAGCAGCTTTTTGACAGGAGCCTCCTACGAGCAGTACTTC. Its translation is CASSFLTGASYEQYF.